This T cell receptor (beta chain) was recovered during a study of CD4 T cells in relation to SARS-CoV-2 and coronaviruses. Study-wide findings and caveats: No donor gave both pre-pandemic and post-infection samples.

With respect to this clone: What it binds is not known.

The unexposed donors gave CD4+ T cells in 2011-2018, prior to COVID-19. Naive and memory CD4+ T cells were separated from cryopreserved PBMCs. Some clones are missing from TCRdb's copy, which holds only in-frame ones; the method was immunoSEQ multiplex PCR. The profile shows some 64,000 clones, about 95% of them singletons. V was shortened by 3 bases and J by 5 bases, with 4 bases between the two germline ends. The CDR3 consists of 11 residues. The sample consisted of naive CD4+ T cells from PBMCs. Subset meaning: naive CD4+ T cells isolated by negative enrichment. The V call is TRBV12-3 or TRBV12-4, the J call TRBJ2-5; D is uncertain. This receptor was obtained from a human donor in good health. CDR3 in DNA: TGTGCCAGCAGTTTCAGTGAGACCCAGTACTTC. Translating it yields CASSFSETQYF.